The 31 T cell receptor beta chains in this list originate from one sample, sequenced in a study of blood T cell repertoires in COVID-19. This table comes from immunoSEQ multiplex PCR, and its TCRdb copy is limited to in-frame clones, with some not included. The profile shows some 400,000 clones, 85% to 90% of them singletons. The specimen was PBMCs or T cells enriched from blood (not recorded which). The source is a man aged 25-45 years who had recovered from COVID-19.

V usage is TRBV2 and J usage is TRBJ2-1; 7 positions match TRBD2. Per the germline V gene, CDR1 is SNHLY and CDR2 is FYNNEI. V trimming: 2 bases; J trimming: 7 bases; junction bases outside the gene matches: 8. The CDR3 is 15 residues long. The CDR3: CASSESAGRWNEQFF. In DNA form, the CDR3 reads TGTGCCAGCAGTGAATCAGCGGGGAGGTGGAATGAGCAGTTCTTC.

This chain uses TRBV19 with TRBJ2-3; tentative D call: TRBD1 (5 bases). Germline CDR1 LNHDA, CDR2 SQIVND (reference sequence). The CDR3 is 17 amino acids. The ends were cut back, 7 bases at V and 4 bases at J, with 24 bases in the middle. For the CDR3, the DNA is TGTGCCAGTAAGCGAAAAACAGGCAGCGCTTTTCCAGATACGCAGTATTTT. Amino acid sequence: CASKRKTGSAFPDTQYF.

V is TRBV27 and J is TRBJ1-2; D possibly corresponds to TRBD1 (6 bases). Trimming shortened V by 5 bases and J by 4 bases, and 11 bases separated the two germline ends. The CDR3 is 13 residues long. Germline CDR1 reads MNHEY; CDR2 reads SMNVEV (reference sequence). CDR3 coding DNA: TGTGCCAGCAGTCCATGGGACACCTATGGCTACACCTTC. Protein product: CASSPWDTYGYTF.

This sequence joins TRBV7-2 and TRBJ2-4; TRBD2 matches at 9 bases. The germline V gene encodes CDR1 SGHTA and CDR2 FQGNSA. The CDR3 has 14 residues. After removal of 5 bases from V and 9 bases from J, the junction contained 8 bases not matched to a gene. CDR3 sequence: CASSPASGMGIQYF. The CDR3 DNA follows: TGTGCCAGCAGCCCCGCTAGCGGGATGGGCATTCAGTACTTC.

The V call is TRBV28, the J call TRBJ1-5; D remains unclear. This CDR3 spans 13 amino acids. Germline assignment: CDR1 MDHEN and CDR2 SYDVKM. Trimming pared 8 bases from V and 0 bases from J, leaving 8 bases between. The CDR3: CASLPSSNQPQHF. The CDR3 nucleotides read TGTGCCAGCCTGCCGAGTAGCAATCAGCCCCAGCATTTT.

The genes are TRBV11-2 and TRBJ1-1, with TRBD1 matching over 10 bases. Germline V gives CDR1 SGHAT, CDR2 FQNNGV. The CDR3 is 17 amino acids. Trimming at V came to 5 bases and at J to 8 bases, leaving 17 bases not matched to a gene. This CDR3 is CASSQLRQGAPADEAFF. DNA of the CDR3: TGTGCCAGCAGCCAACTAAGACAGGGGGCCCCCGCGGACGAAGCTTTCTTT.

The chain links TRBV10-3 to TRBJ1-5; D not certain. Between the trimmed V and J ends, which lost 6 bases and 3 bases, there was a span of 9 bases. The CDR3 runs to 13 residues. The germline V gene has CDR1 ENHRY and CDR2 SYGVKD. Written as DNA, the CDR3 is TGTGCCATCAGCGAGGACTTCAATCAGCCCCAGCATTTT. Translating gives CAISEDFNQPQHF.

V is TRBV28 and J is TRBJ1-1; the D gene is possibly TRBD1 (5 bases). V lost 11 bases and J 2 bases, leaving 15 bases between the germline ends. The CDR3 totals 13 residues. Germline values: CDR1 MDHEN, CDR2 SYDVKM. CDR3 loop: CAAREEGNTEAFF. The CDR3, as DNA: TGTGCCGCCAGGGAGGAGGGAAACACTGAAGCTTTCTTT.

This chain connects TRBV5-1 to TRBJ1-6, with 7 bases fitting TRBD1. Germline CDR1 SGHRS, CDR2 YFSETQ. CDR3 length: 16 residues. After removal of 3 bases from V and 8 bases from J, the junction contained 11 bases not matched to a gene. CDR3 residues: CASSSGADRRDSPLHF. The CDR3 nucleotides are TGCGCCAGCAGCTCAGGGGCGGACAGGCGGGATTCACCCCTCCACTTT.

V and J are TRBV28 and TRBJ1-2; 7 bases line up with TRBD1. The junction had 3 bases not matched to a gene; V was cut back by 4 bases and J by 7 bases. Germline assignment: CDR1 MDHEN and CDR2 SYDVKM. The CDR3 length is 12 residues. CDR3 protein: CASSSGTVGYTF. The CDR3 DNA reads TGTGCCAGCAGTTCCGGGACAGTTGGCTACACCTTC.

Only one count was recorded for this clone. This sequence joins TRBV9 and TRBJ2-7; possible D gene TRBD1, 6 bases. The V end was cut by 3 bases, the J end by 6 bases, with 13 bases between. Germline lookup yields CDR1 SGDLS and CDR2 YYNGEE. CDR3 length equals 13 residues. The CDR3 spells CASSAYQGFEQYF. The DNA for the CDR3 is TGTGCCAGCAGCGCGTATCAGGGGTTCGAGCAGTACTTC.

V and J are TRBV7-2 and TRBJ1-5; possible D gene TRBD1, 6 bases. With 4 bases removed from V and 6 bases from J, the gap between germline ends came to 10 bases. CDR1 is SGHTA and CDR2 is FQGNSA in the germline V gene. The CDR3 runs to 13 residues. DNA of the CDR3: TGTGCCAGCAGCTCGACAGGCGGTCAGCCCCAGCATTTT. Protein product: CASSSTGGQPQHF.

The chain carries TRBV28 and TRBJ2-5, with 12 bases fitting TRBD2. Germline V CDR1 and CDR2: MDHEN, SYDVKM. V lost 5 bases to trimming and J lost 3 bases; unmatched junction nucleotides: 4. The CDR3 covers 15 residues. CDR3 bases: TGTGCCAGCAGTCAGAGACTAGCGGGAGAAGAGACCCAGTACTTC. It codes for CASSQRLAGEETQYF.

The chain links TRBV18 to TRBJ2-1; TRBD2 matches at 11 bases. There are 14 residues in the CDR3. Unmatched junction bases numbered 0, after V lost 3 bases and J lost 5 bases. CDR1 is KGHSH and CDR2 is LQKENI in the germline V gene. The CDR3 nucleotides are TGTGCCAGCTCACCGACTAGCGGGAACAATGAGCAGTTCTTC. This codes for CASSPTSGNNEQFF.

The chain joins TRBV4-2 to TRBJ2-2; D call uncertain. The CDR3 runs 17 residues. V was pared by 4 bases and J by 3 bases, with 18 bases between. CDR1 and CDR2 (germline): LGHNA, YNFKEQ. The CDR3: CASSLHTRSKDTGELFF. DNA for the CDR3: TGTGCCAGCAGCCTCCACACCCGGAGCAAGGACACCGGGGAGCTGTTTTTT.

This chain connects TRBV6-5 to TRBJ2-1; 9 bases are a match to TRBD2. Trimming cost V 5 bases and J 9 bases; bases outside gene matches: 8. Germline CDR1 reads MNHEY; CDR2 reads SVGAGI. The CDR3 sequence is 14 residues long. The DNA of the CDR3 is TGTGCCAGCAGTCAGATAGCGGGAGCTAGTGAGCAGTTCTTC. The encoded protein is CASSQIAGASEQFF.

This chain uses TRBV7-3 with TRBJ1-1; D is possibly TRBD1 (6 bases). V lost 0 bases, J lost 5 bases, and 16 bases lay in between. The CDR3 runs 16 residues. CDR1 SGHTA and CDR2 FQGTGA come from the germline V gene. This chain's CDR3 is CASSLTIGGRRTEAFF. CDR3 DNA: TGTGCCAGCAGCTTAACTATCGGGGGGCGCCGGACTGAAGCTTTCTTT.

The gene calls are TRBV29-1 and TRBJ2-1; D is perhaps TRBD2 (6 bases). The germline V gene encodes CDR1 SQVTM and CDR2 ANQGSEA. V was clipped by 5 bases and J by 5 bases, with 16 bases between them. The CDR3 consists of 14 residues. This CDR3 reads CSVTVLARNNEQFF. The CDR3 coding sequence is TGCAGCGTTACAGTACTAGCTCGGAACAATGAGCAGTTCTTC.

The chain combines TRBV3-1 (or the pseudogene TRBV3-2) with TRBJ2-3, with 7 nucleotides matching TRBD2. The ends lost 2 bases at V and 1 base at J; junction bases unmatched: 15. This CDR3 is 19 amino acids long. Germline CDR1 is LGHDT and CDR2 is YNNKEL (reference sequence). The DNA of the CDR3 is TGTGCCAGCAGCCAATGGCTAGCGGCCATCGGGGGACGCACAGATACGCAGTATTTT. Encoded protein: CASSQWLAAIGGRTDTQYF.

This chain joins TRBV5-1 and TRBJ1-1; D is perhaps TRBD1 (5 bases). With 2 bases removed from V and 2 bases from J, the gap between germline ends came to 10 bases. From germline, CDR1 is SGHRS and CDR2 YFSETQ. This CDR3 comprises 14 residues. The CDR3 DNA sequence: TGCGCCAGCAGCTTTGAAACAGGCAACACTGAAGCTTTCTTT. Its protein product is CASSFETGNTEAFF.

The chain combines TRBV11-1 with TRBJ2-1; weak D call: TRBD2 (5 bases). V lost 7 bases and J lost 2, with 12 bases in between. Germline values: CDR1 SGHAT, CDR2 FQDESV (reference sequence). This CDR3 contains 14 residues. In nucleotides, the CDR3 is TGTGCCAGCAAGCCGGGGATTCCCTACAATGAGCAGTTCTTC. It specifies CASKPGIPYNEQFF.

J is TRBJ1-5 and V is TRBV28; 7 bases align to TRBD1. The CDR3 has 14 amino acids. Germline V gene data show CDR1 as MDHEN and CDR2 as SYDVKM. V gave up 6 bases and J gave up 6 bases; unmatched junction bases: 8. The CDR3 DNA is TGTGCCAGCAGCAAGACAGGGTCTTCTCAGCCCCAGCATTTT. Its translation: CASSKTGSSQPQHF.

The V gene is TRBV5-1, the J gene TRBJ1-1, with 7 bases that match TRBD1. This CDR3 is 15 amino acids long. Per germline, CDR1 SGHRS and CDR2 YFSETQ. V was clipped by 3 bases and J by 2 bases; unmatched bases: 7. The CDR3 here is CASSSRGDLNTEAFF. In DNA, the CDR3 is TGCGCCAGCAGCTCCAGGGGGGACCTTAACACTGAAGCTTTCTTT.

This chain uses TRBV19 with TRBJ1-5, with D maybe TRBD1 (5 bases). With 0 bases removed from V and 0 bases from J, the gap between germline ends came to 12 bases. The CDR3 is 17 amino acids. Per germline, CDR1 LNHDA and CDR2 SQIVND (reference sequence). The CDR3 region is CASSIDRWGYSNQPQHF. The DNA for the CDR3 is TGTGCCAGTAGTATAGATCGGTGGGGCTATAGCAATCAGCCCCAGCATTTT.

This clone was seen just once. The chain couples TRBV28 to TRBJ2-7; D is possibly TRBD2 (6 bases). Germline V gives CDR1 MDHEN, CDR2 SYDVKM. This CDR3 spans 13 amino acids. Deletions cut 4 bases from V and 2 bases from J, with 9 bases between. For the CDR3, the DNA is TGTGCCAGCAGTTCGGACTACGCCTACGAGCAGTACTTC. As protein: CASSSDYAYEQYF.

This clone is a singleton in its sample. The chain joins TRBV28 to TRBJ2-7; TRBD2 matches at 7 bases. The germline gives CDR1 MDHEN, CDR2 SYDVKM. CDR3 length equals 15 residues. V shed 5 bases, J shed 5 bases, and the junction held 12 bases outside the gene matches. The CDR3 sequence: CASSPHSGDVDEQYF. The CDR3 coding sequence is TGTGCCAGCAGTCCCCACAGCGGGGATGTAGACGAGCAGTACTTC.

This rearrangement joins TRBV19 to TRBJ1-5, with no clear D. Germline CDR1 is LNHDA and CDR2 is SQIVND (reference sequence). This CDR3 is built from 13 residues. The V gene lost 5 bases and the J gene lost 8 bases, with 13 bases spanning the gap. The CDR3 DNA sequence: TGTGCCAGTAGTCTGTTTCCTGAGGAGCCCCAGCATTTT. Translated: CASSLFPEEPQHF.

The chain links TRBV9 to TRBJ2-2; 11 bases fit TRBD2. J gave up 3 bases and V 5 bases, and 0 bases lay outside the gene matches. From germline, CDR1 is SGDLS and CDR2 YYNGEE. The length of the CDR3 is 14 residues. CDR3 sequence: CASRGLADTGELFF. In nucleotides, the CDR3 is TGTGCCAGCAGGGGACTAGCGGACACCGGGGAGCTGTTTTTT.

The rearrangement links TRBV19 to TRBJ1-4, with D possibly matching TRBD1 (6 bases). The germline V and J ends were trimmed by 5 bases and 3 bases, with 10 bases remaining between them. This CDR3 is 14 amino acids long. Germline V gene sequence: CDR1 LNHDA, CDR2 SQIVND (reference sequence). The CDR3, as DNA: TGTGCCAGTAGTCACAGGGCTGCTAATGAAAAACTGTTTTTT. This gives the protein CASSHRAANEKLFF.

This chain links TRBV6-5 with TRBJ1-1; D unclear. Germline V gene sequence: CDR1 MNHEY, CDR2 SVGAGI. This CDR3 comprises 13 residues. Trimming left V 6 bases short and J 1 base short, with 9 bases between. In DNA, the CDR3 is TGTGCCAGCAGCACTCAACCGAACACTGAAGCTTTCTTT. Its translation: CASSTQPNTEAFF.

The sample holds one count of this clone. This rearrangement joins TRBV2 to TRBJ1-1; D not resolved. V was clipped by 4 bases and J by 6 bases, with 9 bases between them. The V gene's germline CDR1 is SNHLY and CDR2 FYNNEI. CDR3 length: 12 amino acids. Written as DNA, the CDR3 is TGTGCCAGCAGTGTATTGGGAGCTGAAGCTTTCTTT. The encoded protein is CASSVLGAEAFF.